This entry features one TCR beta chain sequence. It lacks a known antigen. At one boundary the junction diverges from the germline segment, which might be a read error. The data originate from a study of cytomegalovirus exposure and HLA in healthy donors (dated by TCRdb to the late 2010s). In terms of the full investigation: An earlier analysis of some 550 of the donors reported roughly 270 Gb of sequence data and roughly 110 million unique TCR beta sequences from 150 million to 200 million T cells. Among the approximately 400 genotyped donors, around 81% belonged to the genetic ancestry cluster associated with self-reported Caucasian donors. A later genetic analysis used genome-wide SNP genotypes for about 60% of the roughly 670 donors, treating that subset as a discovery cohort. To decide whether each TCR beta V gene segment behaved as functional or pseudogenic, an earlier analysis of some 600 of the donors relied on high-throughput TCR beta sequencing. Among some 410 genotyped donors of the cohort, an average of approximately 240,000 unique TCR beta nucleotide sequences was sequenced per donor, of which 15% to 20% were non-productive. Five DR-DQ haplotypes were treated as single units for association and clustering because of strong linkage in the cohort. Alongside the repertoire data, information on donor age, sex, ethnicity and CMV serostatus was compiled. The study used immunosequencing to profile the T cell repertoires of some 600 subjects and linked those repertoires to cytomegalovirus serostatus. A later analysis re-analyzed previously published TCR beta repertoires from about 600 donors and added high-resolution HLA genotyping to study TCR occurrence patterns. The aim of the study was to test whether cataloging public T cell receptors could identify signatures of past pathogen exposure. The number of donors typed differed by locus, with 629-630 for A, B, C, DRB1 and DQB1, around 500 for DQA1, approximately 580 for DPA1, and around 430 for DPB1. A separate validation cohort of roughly 120 different subjects was used in addition to the roughly 700-subject first cohort. HLA typing covered class I and class II loci at four-digit resolution. Every discovery cohort repertoire had been produced on one sequencing platform. About 310 gigabases of sequencing data and approximately 85 million unique TCR sequences were included in an early release covering under 650 HLA-typed donors. The study combined high-throughput TCR immunosequencing, statistical association of individual TCRs with disease status, and machine learning to predict cytomegalovirus infection status. Rather than using new phenotypic data, the later analysis identified candidate immune exposures from TCR beta sequences and from how often those sequences occurred across donors.

As encoded in the germline V gene, CDR1 is SGDLS while CDR2 is YYNGEE. Measured from the cysteine to the phenylalanine, the CDR3 is 15 residues long. Left in the record is the CDR3 DNA by itself, 45 bases read in frame from the first base. The library was built by means of the immunoSEQ multiplex PCR assay. For the multiplex PCR, a mixture combining 60 forward primers for TCR Vbeta segments and 13 reverse primers for TCR Jbeta segments was used. The CDR3 region of rearranged TCR beta genes was amplified from genomic DNA by a multiplex PCR assay. The Illumina HiSeq System was used to sequence the amplified TCR beta libraries as 87-base-pair reads. In the paper's pipeline: A later analysis tallied around 82 million unique TCR beta chains across the 610 or so repertoires, and 10 million to 11 million of those chains were shared by two or more donors. A nearest-neighbor algorithm error-corrected the raw reads and collapsed the reads into unique sequences, merging closely related sequences to remove PCR and sequencing errors. Alignment of CDR3 sequences to IMGT reference sequences was used to assign V, D and J gene segments. For a sequence to be retained, at least a six-nucleotide match to both a V gene segment and a J gene segment was required. Rearrangements were classified as productive when the CDR3 lacked stop codons and remained in frame with V and J, and all other rearrangements were classified as non-productive. Following IMGT convention, CDR3 was defined as the stretch from the second conserved V-encoded cysteine up to the conserved J-encoded phenylalanine. Sequences without an unambiguous match to a single V gene segment were excluded from the earlier analysis of about 600 of the donors. An earlier analysis of some 500 of the donors classified V segments as functional when productive rearrangements were above 56.7% and as segregating when the standard deviation between donors was above 5%. A statistical classification framework was developed to diagnose cytomegalovirus status using the catalog of TCR beta chain sequences. In a later analysis, TCR nucleotide sequences were compared against IMGT/GENE-DB human TR gene sequences so that V and J genes could be assigned. The TCRdist pipeline was used in a later analysis to assign CDR3 sequences and most-parsimonious VDJ recombination scenarios. In a later analysis, each TCR beta chain was defined by its CDR3 amino acid sequence together with its V-gene family, and reads lacking a unique V-gene family were excluded. As a way to deal with suspected cross-contamination and a sequencing artifact, a later analysis dropped 450 to 600 nucleotide sequences that were highly shared and had low generation probability. For each public chain, a later analysis derived a clonal expansion index from normalized ranks of inferred template counts within each repertoire. In a later analysis, generation probabilities were computed using a VDJ recombination model fitted to out-of-frame rearrangements, and the results were checked against IGoR. In a later analysis, TCR-TCR, TCR-HLA and TCR-CMV co-occurrence was scored with hypergeometric tests, and a repertoire-size bias correction was applied to TCR pairs. False discovery rates were estimated in a later analysis by permuting HLA or CMV assignments 20 times. In a later analysis, co-occurring TCRs were grouped with DBSCAN, and TCRdist sequence similarity was added when clustering was performed within HLA-allele-positive subsets. Repertoires with fewer than 30,000 or more than 120,000 public chains were left out of co-occurrence clustering, as were four to six repertoires with anomalous nucleotide sharing. Here the immuneACCESS table is served through TCRdb, limited to in-frame sequences with V and J called. Missing clones are a known gap in these copies; in checked studies unresolved V genes cover under half, and the rest lacks a known reason. V and J calls and clone size come straight from that table; D and trimming were deduced from the DNA. The table for this sample lists 65,000 to 90,000 clones; 70% to 85% of them were counted only once. The top ten hold 2% to 3% of the sample.

In total, approximately 690 healthy bone marrow donors made up the cohort. Cohort members were all nominally healthy when sampled, although unrecorded immune exposures were likely present. The donor tested CMV seronegative, placing the donor among the 350 or so seronegative members of the cohort. A peripheral blood sample was provided by each donor, and peripheral blood mononuclear cells were used for TCR beta sequencing. The Qiagen DNeasy Blood Extraction Kit was used to extract genomic DNA from the blood cell samples. The research as a whole found: Some IMGT-functional V segments, including TRBV6-2 and TRBV6-3, could not be told apart with the 87-base-pair reads, so those segments were excluded. The earlier analysis of 450 to 700 of the donors excluded around 17 rarely observed V segments, including chromosome 9 orphons, because counts were too low. A further reported finding was that TCR beta sequences accurately predicted the HLA-A and HLA-B alleles for most subjects in the first cohort. In vitro tests confirmed that a few of the cytomegalovirus-associated TCR beta chains recognize cytomegalovirus antigens. Because HLA typing was missing for some donors at each locus, association tests included only the typed subset. Correlated functional status among segregating V segments might be attributable to linkage disequilibrium, but an unknown experimental factor could not be ruled out. Roughly uniform sequencing depth across donors was assumed in presence/absence analyses, although this assumption may not hold. A later analysis found that most CMV-associated TCR beta chains appeared HLA-restricted, with HLA associations seemingly driven largely by CMV exposure. In a later analysis, HLA-associated TCR beta chains were found to be more clonally expanded and to have lower generation probabilities than equally common non-associated chains. A later genetic analysis associated a missense DCLRE1C variant with V-gene and J-gene trimming of TCR beta chains, and an independent cohort replicated the association. Compared with the approximately 720-donor mean, donors in an Asian-associated ancestry cluster had fewer N-insertions in productive TCRs, according to a later genetic analysis. Most TCR sequences were observed very rarely across donors, whereas some public TCRs were present in many individuals. Strong co-occurrence of HLA alleles, especially DR and DQ, made assigning TCR associations to individual alleles difficult. The sequencing pipeline was judged likely to have produced a cluster of highly shared sequence variants as a technical artifact. Broadly in line with IMGT annotations, most TCR beta V segments showed up in productive rearrangements about 90% or about 30% of the time in an earlier analysis of several hundred of the donors. CMV serostatus was the only immune exposure information available for the cohort. According to the authors, the approach could potentially be generalized to other disease states and immunological phenotypes. A total of fewer than 200 TCR beta chains were listed by the study as associated with cytomegalovirus. A later analysis reported that several top co-occurrence clusters appeared linked to parvovirus B19, influenza, CMV and Epstein-Barr virus. The cohort was sequenced for TCR beta chains only, and without alpha or paired-chain data the features that could be detected were limited. A later analysis associated 15,000 to 20,000 TCR beta sequences with specific HLA alleles at a false discovery rate of 0.05. Cytomegalovirus status was reported to be diagnosed by the classifier with high specificity and sensitivity in both the original and validation cohorts. A later analysis found that TCR association rates varied across HLA loci, with DRB1 alleles showing the most associated TCRs and HLA-C alleles the fewest.

Material: PBMCs. The rearranged segments are TRBV9 and TRBJ1-2, with 8 bases aligning to TRBD1. This TCR was recovered from a man aged 25-40 years in good health and CMV-seronegative. CDR3 protein: CASSVKGQEQYGYPF. The sequence in DNA is TGTGCCAGCAGCGTAAAGGGACAGGAACAATATGGCTACCCCTTC.